Below are 22 T cell receptor beta chains sequenced from a single sample in a study of spatial heterogeneity in lung cancer. Indicated time point: sample taken at primary tumor resection. Unsorted whole RNA samples from tumor, nontumor lung or frozen PBMC were sequenced. TCRdb called the 5' RACE reads again in MiXCR, with one record for every CDR3 protein. The table includes over 25,000 distinct CDR3 sequences, roughly 8.4% detected once. This sample comprised PBMCs, obtained at surgery. These receptors all stem from a female donor with early-stage non-small cell lung cancer.

This clonotype was counted at least ten times. The V call is TRBV12-3 or TRBV12-4, the J call TRBJ2-5; D ambiguous. V lost 2 bases, J lost 1 base, and 5 bases lay in between. This CDR3 region has 13 residues. The CDR3 sequence is CASSLQLQETQYF. CDR3 in DNA: TGTGCCAGCAGTTTACAGCTCCAAGAGACCCAGTACTTC.

This clonotype was detected ten times or more. The J gene is TRBJ1-1, the V gene TRBV10-3; TRBD1 aligns across 7 bases. The CDR3 totals 17 residues. Unmatched junction bases numbered 13, after V lost 6 bases and J lost 0 bases. From germline, CDR1 is ENHRY and CDR2 SYGVKD. The CDR3 loop is CAISIATGRFMNTEAFF. The CDR3 bases are TGTGCCATCAGCATCGCGACAGGGCGTTTCATGAACACTGAAGCTTTCTTT.

This clonotype was recorded a few times. The chain joins TRBV24-1 to TRBJ1-5; D not certain. Germline assignment: CDR1 KGHDR and CDR2 SFDVKD. The V and J ends lost 5 bases and 1 base respectively, with 8 bases between them. The CDR3 covers 14 residues. CDR3: CATSVYSSNQPQHF. For the CDR3, the DNA is TGTGCCACCAGTGTGTACAGCAGCAATCAGCCCCAGCATTTT.

This clonotype was counted between two and nine times. The chain recombines TRBV24-1 with TRBJ2-2; D is unclear. Trimming stripped 0 bases from V and 6 bases from J, with 10 bases between. CDR1 KGHDR and CDR2 SFDVKD come from the germline V gene. This CDR3 contains 15 residues. The CDR3 DNA reads as TGTGCCACCAGTGATTTGAGTCCAAAGGCCGGGGAGCTGTTTTTT. Translation gives CATSDLSPKAGELFF.

At least ten counts were recorded for this clonotype. CDR3 nucleotides: TGTGCCAGCAGCTCCTGGCAGGCAGGGACGGCCGAGCAGTACTTC. It is translated as CASSSWQAGTAEQYF. V is TRBV6-2 or TRBV6-3 and J is TRBJ2-7; tentatively, D is TRBD1 or TRBD2 (5 bases each). The CDR3 is made up of 15 amino acids. Trimming cost V 6 bases and J 6 bases, with 21 bases left between them. Germline V gene lookup returns CDR1 MNHEY and CDR2 SVGEGT.

The rearrangement uses TRBV27 and TRBJ1-1; D gene unclear. Germline V gene sequence: CDR1 MNHEY, CDR2 SMNVEV (reference sequence). The CDR3 length is 13 residues. The V end was cut by 3 bases, the J end by 3 bases, with 8 bases between. The CDR3 DNA sequence: TGTGCCAGCAGTTTGGTCCTCGACACTGAAGCTTTCTTT. The encoded protein is CASSLVLDTEAFF.

This clonotype was detected ten times or more. The chain carries TRBV15 and TRBJ2-1, with 11 bases lining up with TRBD2. With 1 base clipped from V and 7 bases from J, the junction kept 6 bases outside the gene matches. Germline CDR1 is LNHNV and CDR2 is YYDKDF (reference sequence). This CDR3 comprises 16 residues. The DNA of the CDR3 is TGTGCCACCAGCAGAGGCGAAACTAGCGGGAGAAATGAGCAGTTCTTC. Translation: CATSRGETSGRNEQFF.

This clonotype was seen at least ten times. The chain employs TRBV7-8 and TRBJ1-5; D is possibly TRBD1 (5 bases). Germline loops: CDR1 SGHVS, CDR2 FQNEAQ. Trimming took off 5 bases at V and 2 bases at J, with 10 bases between the two ends. CDR3 length: 14 residues. The CDR3, as DNA: TGTGCCAGCAGCCCCAAAGGGGGCAATCAGCCCCAGCATTTT. Its protein product is CASSPKGGNQPQHF. The variable domain in full, completed from reference TRBV7-8 and TRBJ1-5, reads GAGVSQSPRYKVAKRGQDVALRCDPISGHVSLFWYQQALGQGPEFLTYFQNEAQLDKSGLPSDRFFAERPEGSVSTLKIQRTQQEDSAVYLCASSPKGGNQPQHFGDGTRLSIL.

This clonotype was counted ten times or more. CDR3 DNA: TGTGCCAGCAGCCAGTTTCTAGCGGGTCCCTACAATGAGCAGTTCTTC. It codes for CASSQFLAGPYNEQFF. This chain uses TRBV4-2 with TRBJ2-1; 8 nucleotides line up with TRBD2. Trimming took 3 bases from V and 2 from J; bases not matched to a gene: 6. This CDR3 region has 16 residues. Germline V gene sequence: CDR1 LGHNA, CDR2 YNFKEQ.

This clonotype appeared many times. This chain uses TRBV7-9 with TRBJ2-2; 7 bases map to TRBD1. Germline-derived CDR1 and CDR2 are SEHNR and FQNEAQ (reference sequence). The CDR3 sequence is 16 residues long. V dropped 5 bases and J dropped 3; count of bases not matched to a gene: 9. CDR3 nucleotides: TGTGCCAGCAGCCCCCACAGGGGACGGTACACCGGGGAGCTGTTTTTT. Amino acid sequence: CASSPHRGRYTGELFF.

This clonotype was observed many times. CDR3 loop: CASSQVGRGPLALKLFF. The CDR3 nucleotides read TGCGCCAGCAGCCAAGTTGGACGAGGGCCGCTTGCACTAAAACTGTTTTTT. V usage is TRBV4-1 and J usage is TRBJ1-4; D call uncertain. Trimming stripped 1 base from V and 10 bases from J, with 22 bases between. The CDR3 covers 17 residues. Germline CDR1 and CDR2: MGHRA and YSYEKL.

This clonotype was observed at least ten times. The rearrangement uses TRBV27 and TRBJ2-2; D is perhaps TRBD2 (5 bases). CDR1 and CDR2 (germline): MNHEY, SMNVEV (reference sequence). The V gene lost 7 bases and the J gene lost 5 bases, with 14 bases spanning the gap. The CDR3 extends over 14 amino acids. The CDR3 loop is CASTGWLETGELFF. The CDR3 region has the DNA TGTGCCAGCACGGGGTGGCTAGAAACCGGGGAGCTGTTTTTT.

This clonotype was counted ten times or more. The chain employs TRBV6-2 or TRBV6-3 and TRBJ2-7, with 10 bases identical to TRBD2. This CDR3 comprises 16 residues. The germline CDR1 and CDR2 sequences are MNHEY and SVGEGT. The CDR3 bases are TGTGCCAGCAGAGGATCGCTAGCGGGAGTACAAATACCGGGCATGGTC. Protein: CASRGSLAGVQIPGMV.

The table lists this clonotype with many counts. This rearrangement joins TRBV9 to TRBJ2-1; D is perhaps TRBD2 (6 bases). There are 15 residues in the CDR3. Germline V CDR1 and CDR2: SGDLS, YYNGEE. With 6 bases removed from V and 6 bases from J, the gap between germline ends came to 19 bases. The CDR3 loop reads CASTLDGSKGNEQFF. As DNA, the CDR3 is TGTGCCAGCACCCTTGACGGGAGTAAGGGCAATGAGCAGTTCTTC.

This clonotype was observed many times. This chain's CDR3 is CASTQQLDGYTF. The CDR3 nucleotides read TGTGCCAGCACCCAACAGCTAGACGGCTACACCTTC. The V and J genes are TRBV7-2 and TRBJ1-2; D gene unclear. Germline V CDR1 and CDR2: SGHTA, FQGNSA. The V end lost 7 bases, the J end lost 8 bases, and 14 bases lay between the germline ends. This CDR3 has 12 amino acids. The full variable domain, completed using reference TRBV7-2 and TRBJ1-2, is GAGVSQSPSNKVTEKGKDVELRCDPISGHTALYWYRQSLGQGLEFLIYFQGNSAPDKSGLPSDRFSAERTGGSVSTLTIQRTQQEDSAVYLCASTQQLDGYTFGSGTRLTVV.

Ten or more counts support this clonotype. The chain links TRBV5-6 to TRBJ1-1; possible D gene TRBD1, 5 bases. Germline CDR1 and CDR2: SGHDT and YYEEEE. The germline V and J ends were trimmed by 0 bases and 1 base, with 13 bases remaining between them. The CDR3 length is 16 residues. The chain's CDR3 is CASSLAGGWRNTEAFF. The CDR3 DNA reads TGTGCCAGCAGCTTGGCCGGGGGATGGAGGAACACTGAAGCTTTCTTT.

This clonotype was counted ten times or more. This chain joins TRBV7-2 and TRBJ2-4, with D perhaps given as TRBD1 or TRBD2 (5 bases each). Per the germline V gene, CDR1 is SGHTA and CDR2 is FQGNSA. Trimming took 0 bases from V and 4 from J, leaving 10 bases between them. This CDR3 is built from 15 residues. CDR3 sequence (DNA): TGTGCCAGCAGCTTAGCCACAGGAGGAAAAAACATTCAGTACTTC. It is translated as CASSLATGGKNIQYF.

This clonotype has a count of ten or more. This chain connects TRBV6-6 to TRBJ2-7; TRBD1 agrees at 8 bases. The length of the CDR3 is 18 residues. The V gene end was trimmed by 9 bases and the J gene end by 4 bases; junction bases not matched to a gene: 23. Germline V gene sequence: CDR1 MNHNY, CDR2 SVGAGI (reference sequence). CDR3 sequence reads: CARGQGSPTPRPTYEQYF. DNA for the CDR3: TGTGCCAGAGGACAGGGTAGTCCAACCCCCCGTCCGACTTACGAGCAGTACTTC.

In this sample, this clonotype turned up many times. This rearrangement joins TRBV2 to TRBJ2-7, with 8 bases matching TRBD1. The germline V gene has CDR1 SNHLY and CDR2 FYNNEI. This CDR3 is built from 14 residues. V trimming: 7 bases; J trimming: 2 bases; junction bases outside the gene matches: 7. The chain's CDR3 is CASTDRGFTYEQYF. The CDR3 DNA is TGTGCCAGCACAGACAGGGGCTTTACCTACGAGCAGTACTTC.

This clonotype was seen many times. The V and J genes are TRBV12-3 or TRBV12-4 and TRBJ2-5; no clear D. V shed 3 bases and J shed 4 bases, with 9 bases lying between them. This CDR3 has 13 amino acids. The DNA for the CDR3 is TGTGCCAGCAGTTTCTGGTTCGTAGAGACCCAGTACTTC. Amino acids: CASSFWFVETQYF.

This clonotype was counted many times. The chain carries TRBV5-1 and TRBJ1-4; 9 bases are a match to TRBD1. This CDR3 spans 16 amino acids. CDR1 and CDR2 from the germline V gene are SGHRS and YFSETQ. The J segment lost 4 bases and the V segment lost 4 bases, leaving 8 bases of the junction unmatched. The CDR3 nucleotides read TGCGCCAGCAGCCTCCGGGACAGGGCCATTAATGAAAAACTGTTTTTT. Its protein is CASSLRDRAINEKLFF.

This clonotype occurred a few times. This rearrangement joins TRBV20-1 to TRBJ2-1; the D gene could be TRBD1 or TRBD2 (5 bases each). V lost 6 bases and J lost 2, with 17 bases in between. CDR3 size: 15 residues. CDR1 is DFQATT, CDR2 SNEGSKA, per germline (reference sequence). Written as DNA, the CDR3 is TGCAGTGCCAGGGTTAGCGCTCAAACCTACAATGAGCAGTTCTTC. Encoded protein: CSARVSAQTYNEQFF.